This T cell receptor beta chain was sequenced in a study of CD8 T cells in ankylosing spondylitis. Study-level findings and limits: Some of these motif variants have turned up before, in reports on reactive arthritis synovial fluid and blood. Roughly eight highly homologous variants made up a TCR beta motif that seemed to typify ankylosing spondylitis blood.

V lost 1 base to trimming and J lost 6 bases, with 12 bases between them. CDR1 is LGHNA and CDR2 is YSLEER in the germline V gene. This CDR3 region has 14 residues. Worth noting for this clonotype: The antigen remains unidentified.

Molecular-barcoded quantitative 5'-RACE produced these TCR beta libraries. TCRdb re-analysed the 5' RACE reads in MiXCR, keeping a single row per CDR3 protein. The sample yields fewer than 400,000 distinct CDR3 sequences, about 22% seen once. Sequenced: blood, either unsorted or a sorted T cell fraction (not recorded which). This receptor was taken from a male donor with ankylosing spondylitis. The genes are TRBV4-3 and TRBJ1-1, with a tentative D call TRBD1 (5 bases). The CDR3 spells CASSQVSGRAEAFF. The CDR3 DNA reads TGCGCCAGCAGCCAAGTGTCAGGGCGGGCTGAAGCTTTCTTT.